The clone carrying this TCR beta chain was seen once. This sample is drawn from a study of T cell changes during pregnancy in multiple sclerosis. TCRdb's table, derived via immunoSEQ multiplex PCR, lists solely in-frame clones and lacks some. The data show 44,000 or so clones, about 90% seen once. Per germline, CDR1 SQVTM and CDR2 ANQGSEA. The CDR3 sequence is 11 residues long. Between the trimmed V and J ends, which lost 4 bases and 3 bases, there was a span of 6 bases. The input for sequencing was peripheral blood, taken in the first trimester of pregnancy. The chain is built from TRBV29-1 and TRBJ1-2, with D hard to call. The sequence came from a female donor in good health, enrolled as a control in a pregnancy study. DNA of the CDR3: TGCAGCGTTGGGGAGGACTATGGCTACACCTTC. It translates to CSVGEDYGYTF.